This TCR beta chain was observed in a study of blood T cell repertoires in COVID-19. Produced via immunoSEQ multiplex PCR; TCRdb's table is partial and in-frame only. Seen here are some 100,000 clones, roughly 90% observed once, and the top ten hold less than 2%. With 3 bases removed from V and 1 base from J, the gap between germline ends came to 9 bases. The CDR3 totals 14 residues. The germline gives CDR1 PRHDT, CDR2 FYEKMQ (reference sequence). The rearrangement links TRBV13 to TRBJ1-1; maybe TRBD1 (5 bases). The sequence was collected from a human donor with active COVID-19. The donor label of this sample is uncertain. The sample was peripheral blood. The CDR3 is CASSFRQGNTEAFF. In DNA, the CDR3 is TGTGCCAGCAGCTTCAGGCAGGGGAACACTGAAGCTTTCTTT.